The 8 T cell receptor beta chains given below trace back to one sample, sequenced in a study of cytomegalovirus exposure and HLA in healthy donors. The primer mix had 60 Vbeta and 13 Jbeta primers. Assay used: immunoSEQ multiplex PCR; TCRdb lists only in-frame clones, some missing. The repertoire holds more than 90,000 clones, with just under 80% as singletons. The sequencing input was PBMCs. The source of these receptors is a woman in her forties in good health and CMV-seropositive.

This rearrangement joins TRBV7-9 to TRBJ2-1, with D possibly matching TRBD1 (7 bases). The CDR3 contains 12 residues. Germline CDR1 SEHNR, CDR2 FQNEAQ (reference sequence). V lost 11 bases, J lost 2 bases, and 10 bases lay in between. CDR3 sequence (DNA): TGTGCCCAGGGGGGCGCCTACAATGAGCAGTTCTTC. Translating gives CAQGGAYNEQFF. Supplemented by reference TRBV7-9 and TRBJ2-1, the full variable domain reads DTGVSQNPRHKITKRGQNVTFRCDPISEHNRLYWYRQTLGQGPEFLTYFQNEAQLEKSRLLSDRFSAERPKGSFSTLEIQRTEQGDSAMYLCAQGGAYNEQFFGPGTRLTVL.

The gene calls are TRBV18 and TRBJ2-7; 10 bases line up with TRBD2. Germline-derived CDR1 and CDR2 are KGHSH and LQKENI. This CDR3 contains 16 residues. Trimming removed 1 base from V and 5 bases from J; junction bases left unmatched: 8. The CDR3 nucleotides read TGTGCCAGCTCACCACGCAGCGGGAGGGTTTATGACGAGCAGTACTTC. Translating gives CASSPRSGRVYDEQYF.

V usage is TRBV7-2 and J usage is TRBJ2-1; D may be TRBD2 (5 bases). From germline, CDR1 is SGHTA and CDR2 FQGNSA. V dropped 3 bases and J dropped 4 bases, with 13 bases sitting between them. The CDR3 contains 15 residues. The CDR3 DNA reads TGTGCCAGCAGCTTCGACACGGGAACTTACAATGAGCAGTTCTTC. Amino acids: CASSFDTGTYNEQFF.

For this clone: Other DNA sequences within the sample encode an identical CDR3. V is TRBV30 and J is TRBJ2-7, with D perhaps TRBD2 (6 bases). This CDR3 has 14 amino acids. Germline V gene lookup returns CDR1 GTSNPN and CDR2 SVGIG (reference sequence). The V gene lost 0 bases and the J gene lost 4 bases, with 13 bases spanning the gap. The DNA of the CDR3 is TGTGCCTGGAGTGTCGGCGGGACCCCTTACGAGCAGTACTTC. Amino acid sequence: CAWSVGGTPYEQYF.

The chain has TRBV2 and TRBJ2-5, with D unresolved. The CDR3 loop spans 13 amino acids. Per germline, CDR1 SNHLY and CDR2 FYNNEI. V was shortened by 9 bases and J by 1 base, with 12 bases between the two germline ends. This CDR3 is CASSDSLQETQYF. The CDR3 nucleotides are TGTGCCAGTTCCGACTCCCTCCAAGAGACCCAGTACTTC.

V and J are TRBV4-1 and TRBJ2-6; TRBD2 matches 7 bases. This CDR3 spans 18 amino acids. The germline V gene has CDR1 MGHRA and CDR2 YSYEKL. V dropped 2 bases and J dropped 4; count of bases not matched to a gene: 11. CDR3 loop: CASSQRVLTSAGANVLTF. Here the CDR3 DNA reads TGCGCCAGCAGCCAACGTGTACTTACTAGCGCCGGGGCCAACGTCCTGACTTTC.

J is TRBJ2-5 and V is TRBV7-6, with 14 bases fitting TRBD2. J was trimmed by 5 bases and V by 5 bases; bases with no gene match: 7. Per germline, CDR1 SGHVS and CDR2 FNYEAQ. This CDR3 has 16 residues. CDR3 protein: CASSPRTSGRWETQYF. The DNA for the CDR3 is TGTGCCAGCAGCCCAAGGACTAGCGGGAGGTGGGAGACCCAGTACTTC.

The chain combines TRBV2 with TRBJ2-5, with a possible D match to TRBD1 (6 bases). There are 14 residues in the CDR3. V was cut by 9 bases and J by 3 bases, with 17 bases left in between. The germline V gene encodes CDR1 SNHLY and CDR2 FYNNEI. The CDR3 nucleotides read TGTGCCAGAAGAATTGACAGGAACGAAGAGACCCAGTACTTC. Its translation is CARRIDRNEETQYF.